Listed below are T cell receptor beta chains from one sample, sequenced in a study of response to subunit inactivated influenza vaccine. TCRdb called the RT-PCR reads again in MiXCR, with one record for every CDR3 protein. The sample gives about 620,000 distinct CDR3 sequences, about 11% of which show up once; more than 9.5% is in the top ten. The sample was also linked to a second study, of T cells expressing NK-cell markers.

Sample: PBMCs from blood, taken on the day of vaccination. Every receptor here comes from a man aged 45-65 years who received an inactivated influenza vaccine. Each CDR3 is given with its conserved first and last residue. Part of the rows lack a size; the others show once, few, many or a class for expanded clones.

TRBJ2-1 | TRBV5-1 | few | CASSSLTSGSSHEQFF
TRBJ2-2 | TRBV7-2 | few | CASSLEGTAGELFF
TRBJ2-1 | TRBV7-9 | - | CASSTGMASSRNEQFF
TRBJ2-5 | TRBV12-3/TRBV12-4 | many | CASSSTGGGKKTQYF
TRBJ1-1 | TRBV6-5 | - | CASSYHSGGRTEAFF
TRBJ2-1 | TRBV7-2 | - | CASSLVESSGVSNEQFF
TRBJ2-4 | TRBV5-1 | many | CASSLRTDGLGIQYF
TRBJ1-1 | TRBV4-1 | - | CASSQRTGFRAFF
TRBJ2-5 | TRBV25-1 | - | CASSEWGRDRDTGTQYF
TRBJ2-5 | TRBV5-1 | - | CASSPGLAADRQETQYF
TRBJ1-5 | TRBV4-1 | many | CASSQDLGFRNQPQHF
TRBJ1-2 | TRBV12-3/TRBV12-4 | few | CASSETTGTNYGYTF
TRBJ1-6 | TRBV5-1 | - | CASSLDGRSDSPLHF
TRBJ2-5 | TRBV12-3/TRBV12-4 | - | CASSLARRGTQYF
TRBJ2-3 | TRBV12-3/TRBV12-4 | few | CASISTSEYTDTQYF
TRBJ2-3 | TRBV20-1 | many | CSATRTARTDTQYF
TRBJ2-7 | TRBV7-9 | - | CASSLPGGEQYF
TRBJ1-4 | TRBV4-2 | few | CASRGQGADNEKLFF
TRBJ1-6 | TRBV12-3/TRBV12-4 | - | CASSLARGTGQALHF
TRBJ2-4 | TRBV3-1 | - | CASSQGTSGVKNIQYF
TRBJ1-2 | TRBV20-1 | - | CSAILQGPAYGYTF
TRBJ2-7 | TRBV28 | many | CASSLPLTTSGRSSYEQYF
TRBJ1-1 | TRBV6-2/TRBV6-3 | - | CASTLDRGNTEAFF
TRBJ2-7 | TRBV27 | few | CASSLKDRGLYEQYF
TRBJ2-3 | TRBV6-1 | few | CASRGRAGWGTDTQYF
TRBJ2-5 | TRBV3-1 | few | CASSQRSQLYPQETQYF
TRBJ2-7 | TRBV27 | - | CASSSAGTGVTYEQYF
TRBJ2-6 | TRBV27 | - | CASSILAGPSGANVLTF
TRBJ2-7 | TRBV29-1 | - | CSVKFGAGSGEQYF
TRBJ2-3 | TRBV4-3 | many | CASRDLSTDTQYF
TRBJ1-6 | TRBV20-1 | - | CSASRFGGRSSYNSPLHF
TRBJ1-4 | TRBV12-3/TRBV12-4 | - | CASTKDRVWNEKLFF
TRBJ2-3 | TRBV28 | - | CASKLRAVDTQYF
TRBJ2-5 | TRBV7-2 | - | CASSLPGVLGAQYF
TRBJ2-1 | TRBV12-3/TRBV12-4 | many | CASSLLAGPYNEQFF
TRBJ2-6 | TRBV4-3 | many | CASSQDRGSGANVLTF
TRBJ2-7 | TRBV29-1 | many | CSVEGPRAQYF
TRBJ2-5 | TRBV7-2 | few | CASSLIRDQETQYF
TRBJ2-3 | TRBV10-3 | few | CAIRRTDTQYF
TRBJ1-5 | TRBV6-1 | few | CASSDRGLGGNQPQHF
TRBJ2-3 | TRBV7-6 | - | CASSTDSPDTQYF
TRBJ2-7 | TRBV9 | - | CASSEPSTGDEQYF
TRBJ2-6 | TRBV7-2 | - | CASSASGLGANVLTF